These 17 T cell receptor beta chains originate from one sample sequenced in a study of blood T cell repertoires in COVID-19. Profiled with immunoSEQ multiplex PCR; TCRdb holds only in-frame clones, not every one. The sample records 280,000 or so clones, around 87% being singletons. Sequenced input: peripheral blood. These receptors originate from a woman aged 25 to 45 who had recovered from COVID-19.

This chain joins TRBV7-2 and TRBJ2-7; TRBD1 matches at 8 bases. With V trimmed by 2 bases and J by 0 bases, 6 bases remained unmatched. The CDR3 length is 16 residues. Germline V lookup: CDR1 SGHTA, CDR2 FQGNSA. CDR3 protein: CASSLQGAQLSYEQYF. As DNA, the CDR3 is TGTGCCAGCAGCTTACAGGGGGCCCAGCTCTCCTACGAGCAGTACTTC. Looking up the rest from reference TRBV7-2 and TRBJ2-7 gives the full variable domain: GAGVSQSPSNKVTEKGKDVELRCDPISGHTALYWYRQSLGQGLEFLIYFQGNSAPDKSGLPSDRFSAERTGGSVSTLTIQRTQQEDSAVYLCASSLQGAQLSYEQYFGPGTRLTVT.

This sequence joins TRBV10-3 and TRBJ2-1; D is perhaps TRBD2 (7 bases). Germline CDR1 and CDR2: ENHRY and SYGVKD. The CDR3 sequence is 14 residues long. Trimming took 7 bases from V and 5 from J, leaving 15 bases between them. This CDR3 reads CAIKAEGGHNEQFF. DNA of the CDR3: TGTGCCATCAAGGCGGAGGGGGGGCACAATGAGCAGTTCTTC.

With regard to this clone: Other DNA sequences in the sample encode the same CDR3. This chain uses TRBV18 with TRBJ2-7, with TRBD1 matching over 9 bases. V lost 5 bases, J lost 2 bases, and 4 bases stayed unmatched. CDR3 length: 14 residues. The germline gives CDR1 KGHSH, CDR2 LQKENI. This chain's CDR3 is CASSTGQGAYEQYF. The CDR3 DNA follows: TGTGCCAGCTCAACGGGACAGGGCGCCTACGAGCAGTACTTC.

The genes are TRBV7-2 and TRBJ1-6; 7 bases map to TRBD1. Germline V gene sequence: CDR1 SGHTA, CDR2 FQGNSA. Trimming at V came to 5 bases and at J to 5 bases, leaving 6 bases not matched to a gene. The CDR3 totals 15 residues. CDR3 nucleotide sequence: TGTGCCAGCAGCCTTACAGGGGAAAATAATTCACCCCTCCACTTT. This translates into CASSLTGENNSPLHF.

The rearrangement uses TRBV10-1 and TRBJ1-1, with unresolved D. The CDR3 covers 13 residues. The V gene's germline CDR1 is WNHNN and CDR2 SYGVQD (reference sequence). Trimming removed 7 bases from V and 5 bases from J, with 14 bases in between. Written as DNA, the CDR3 is TGCGCCAGCACCTCCACGGAGGATACTGAAGCTTTCTTT. This codes for CASTSTEDTEAFF.

V is TRBV4-1 and J is TRBJ2-4, with 14 bases lining up with TRBD2. Germline V lookup: CDR1 MGHRA, CDR2 YSYEKL. Losses at the gene ends were 3 bases for V and 5 bases for J; bases not matched to a gene: 3. This CDR3 is built from 16 residues. In nucleotides, the CDR3 is TGCGCCAGCAGCCAGGGGACTAGCGGGAGAGAAAACATTCAGTACTTC. It encodes CASSQGTSGRENIQYF.

The chain uses TRBV7-9 and TRBJ1-5, with D tentatively TRBD1 (6 bases). Trimming removed 4 bases at V and 5 bases at J, with 9 bases between. Looked up from germline, CDR1 is SEHNR and CDR2 is FQNEAQ (reference sequence). This CDR3 comprises 13 residues. CDR3 sequence (DNA): TGTGCCAGCAGCTGGGGGACACATCAGCCCCAGCATTTT. Translation: CASSWGTHQPQHF.

The gene calls are TRBV14 and TRBJ2-3; possible D gene TRBD2, 5 bases. Trimming took 0 bases from V and 2 from J, leaving 18 bases between them. The CDR3 runs to 18 residues. Germline CDR1 is SGHDN and CDR2 is FVKESK. The CDR3 sequence is CASSQDLRGFSDTDTQYF. The DNA of the CDR3 is TGTGCCAGCAGCCAAGATTTACGGGGATTTTCAGACACAGATACGCAGTATTTT.

The chain recombines TRBV7-9 with TRBJ2-7; TRBD1 matches 8 bases. Germline V lookup: CDR1 SEHNR, CDR2 FQNEAQ (reference sequence). J gave up 5 bases and V 7 bases, and 7 bases lay outside the gene matches. The CDR3 sequence is 13 residues long. CDR3 coding DNA: TGTGCCAGCACCCTACAGGGGGAACACGAGCAGTACTTC. Translating it yields CASTLQGEHEQYF.

The gene calls are TRBV4-3 and TRBJ1-1, with D perhaps TRBD1 (5 bases). From germline, CDR1 is LGHNA and CDR2 YSLEER. The CDR3 runs to 14 residues. V was trimmed by 4 bases and J by 4 bases, leaving 13 bases between them. DNA for the CDR3: TGCGCCAGCAGCCTGGAGGTGGGGGGCACTGAAGCTTTCTTT. This gives the protein CASSLEVGGTEAFF.

V and J are TRBV29-1 and TRBJ2-4; 8 bases match TRBD1. Germline V gene data show CDR1 as SQVTM and CDR2 as ANQGSEA. Trimming at V came to 1 base and at J to 1 base, leaving 0 bases not matched to a gene. CDR3 size: 14 residues. CDR3 in DNA: TGCAGCGTTGAAGGGGACAGGGCCAAAAACATTCAGTACTTC. Translating gives CSVEGDRAKNIQYF.

The chain couples TRBV9 to TRBJ1-2; 9 bases are shared with TRBD1. Trimming took 2 bases from V and 8 from J; bases not matched to a gene: 1. Germline V gene data show CDR1 as SGDLS and CDR2 as YYNGEE. The CDR3 loop spans 12 amino acids. CDR3 nucleotides: TGTGCCAGCAGCGTGGACAGGGGCGGCTACACCTTC. It yields the protein CASSVDRGGYTF.

The chain uses TRBV19 and TRBJ2-4; 8 bases are a match to TRBD2. The germline V gene encodes CDR1 LNHDA and CDR2 SQIVND (reference sequence). V was clipped by 1 base and J by 16 bases; unmatched bases: 18. This CDR3 spans 16 amino acids. CDR3 bases: TGTGCCAGTAGTATAGCCCATACCCCAGCGGGAGTGGGTGGATACTTC. It is translated as CASSIAHTPAGVGGYF.

The V and J genes are TRBV5-1 and TRBJ2-5; TRBD2 is a possible D gene (5 bases). Between the trimmed V and J ends, which lost 4 bases and 9 bases, there was a span of 16 bases. This CDR3 is built from 13 residues. CDR1 and CDR2 (germline): SGHRS, YFSETQ. The CDR3 DNA follows: TGCGCCAGCAGCCAAGACAACCGGGGAGCCCAGTACTTC. Translation gives CASSQDNRGAQYF.

CDR3 DNA sequence: TGTGCCAGCAGTGGTAGCTCCTACAATGAGCAGTTCTTC. It specifies CASSGSSYNEQFF. The chain recombines TRBV7-6 with TRBJ2-1, with D unresolved. The V and J ends lost 6 bases and 0 bases respectively, with 6 bases between them. This CDR3 has 13 residues. Germline values: CDR1 SGHVS, CDR2 FNYEAQ. The whole variable domain, filled in from reference TRBV7-6 and TRBJ2-1, reads GAGVSQSPRYKVTKRGQDVALRCDPISGHVSLYWYRQALGQGPEFLTYFNYEAQQDKSGLPNDRFSAERPEGSISTLTIQRTEQRDSAMYRCASSGSSYNEQFFGPGTRLTVL.

The genes are TRBV19 and TRBJ1-3; D is unresolved. Germline V gene lookup returns CDR1 LNHDA and CDR2 SQIVND (reference sequence). This CDR3 comprises 13 residues. Trimming left V 6 bases short and J 0 bases short, with 6 bases between. CDR3 bases: TGTGCCAGTAGCGGGGACTCTGGAAACACCATATATTTT. It codes for CASSGDSGNTIYF.

The chain carries TRBV18 and TRBJ2-6, with a weak D call TRBD2 (6 bases). In germline, CDR1 is KGHSH, CDR2 LQKENI. The V end lost 0 bases, the J end lost 0 bases, and 12 bases lay between the germline ends. This CDR3 comprises 18 residues. The CDR3 protein is CASSPPGRTTSGANVLTF. The CDR3 nucleotides are TGTGCCAGCTCACCACCGGGACGGACTACCTCTGGGGCCAACGTCCTGACTTTC.